The clone carrying this T cell receptor beta chain was counted many times. With 6 bases removed from V and 2 bases from J, the gap between germline ends came to 17 bases. Germline V CDR1 and CDR2: DFQATT, SNEGSKA (reference sequence). The CDR3 contains 14 residues. The entry originates in a study of Graves' ophthalmopathy and Graves' hyperthyroidism. The study amplified TCR beta CDR3 regions using RNA transcripts. HTBI-primed first-round RT-PCR preceded second-round multiplex PCR. TCRdb called the multiplex PCR reads again in MiXCR, with one record for every CDR3 protein. Among hundreds of thousands of distinct CDR3 sequences listed, 20% to 25% were seen once.

Sequencing was done on a sample of peripheral blood. The clonotype was recovered from a young woman with stable Graves' hyperthyroidism. Some clones in this sample may be carry-over from other donors' samples. V and J are TRBV20-1 and TRBJ2-7; the D call may be TRBD1 or TRBD2 (5 bases each). In nucleotides, the CDR3 is TGCAGTGCCATCACCGGGACCCAACCCTACGAGCAGTACTTC. Translating gives CSAITGTQPYEQYF.